A single T cell receptor (beta chain) is shown here with its context. No antigen is known for it. The data were obtained in a study of shared clonotypes between healthy human individuals. TCRdb keeps only in-frame clones here, not all; method: immunoSEQ multiplex PCR. Among some 1,900,000 clones listed, about 95% were seen once. CD45RO-negative, CCR7-selected cells formed the naive CD8 fraction, which excluded terminally differentiated effector memory CD45RA+ cells. The CDR3 totals 16 residues. The germline V gene encodes CDR1 MGHRA and CDR2 YSYEKL. With 2 bases clipped from V and 11 bases from J, the junction kept 14 bases outside the gene matches. Study-level points and caveats: The four-donor shared clonotypes exceeded non-shared clonotypes in generation probability, with non-shared ones scoring lower. Relative to memory subsets, naive subsets generally showed larger estimated richness.

The sequenced sample was naive CD8+ T cells sorted from blood. This clonotype originated in a man younger than 35 in good health. The chain recombines TRBV4-1 with TRBJ2-1, with 8 bases fitting TRBD2. CDR3 nucleotides: TGCGCCAGCAGCCAACCCCCGGGGGGGCCTTCGCTGAAGCAGTTCTTC. It encodes CASSQPPGGPSLKQFF.